This T cell receptor (beta chain) emerged from a study of molecular identifiers for immune sequencing clone quantification. This clonotype was seen at least ten times. TCRdb redid the calling of the PCR reads with MiXCR, one entry per CDR3 protein. The sample includes over 85,000 distinct CDR3 sequences, about 35% of them seen just once. The V gene's germline CDR1 is MDHEN and CDR2 SYDVKM. This CDR3 spans 14 amino acids. V was clipped by 2 bases and J by 0 bases, with 6 bases between them. The V call is TRBV28, the J call TRBJ2-3; D ambiguous. The sample was naive CD8+ T cells from blood, with Jurkat cell RNA spiked in. Noted subset: FACS-sorted CD8+CD4-CCR7+CD45RA+ naive T cells. This receptor was obtained from a human donor in good health. Some libraries in this study had Jurkat cell RNA spiked in. The CDR3 loop is CASSLAASTDTQYF. In DNA, the CDR3 is TGTGCCAGCAGTTTAGCGGCTAGCACAGATACGCAGTATTTT.